The rows below give T cell receptor beta chains drawn from one sample of a study of shared clonotypes between healthy human individuals. Sequenced by immunoSEQ multiplex PCR; TCRdb stores in-frame clones only, minus some. The profile shows 2.3 million or so clones, 85% to 95% of them singletons. The sequenced sample consisted of naive CD4+ T cells from PBMCs. The receptors shown here come from a man younger than 30 in good health. Some clones in this sample may be carry-over from other donors' samples. Each CDR3 is given with its conserved first and last residue. A D gene is named only where the DNA matches it firmly. Not every row has a clone size; where given, it reads once, few, many or a size class.

CDR3nt	CDR3aa	d_gene	v_gene	j_gene	abundance	len
TGCGCCAGCAGCCAACTAGCGGGAGGGCCTTACGAGCAGTACTTC	CASSQLAGGPYEQYF	TRBD2	TRBV4-3	TRBJ2-7	-	15
TGCGCCAGCAGCTTGGGAGGGGTCGAGACAGATACGCAGTATTTT	CASSLGGVETDTQYF	-	TRBV5-1	TRBJ2-3	once	15
TGTGCCAGCAGAGATCCTATCAGCACTGAAGCTTTCTTT	CASRDPISTEAFF	-	TRBV2	TRBJ1-1	few	13
TGCGCCAGCAGCCAACCTTACATACAGGGCCAGGGGACCCAGTACTTC	CASSQPYIQGQGTQYF	-	TRBV4-1	TRBJ2-5	-	16
TGTGCCACCAGTCAGGGACTCAGAATCACAGATACGCAGTATTTT	CATSQGLRITDTQYF	-	TRBV15	TRBJ2-3	-	15
TGTGCCAGCAGTCCCTGGGGTGCGGCCGGAAACACCATATATTTT	CASSPWGAAGNTIYF	-	TRBV28	TRBJ1-3	-	15
TGTGCCAGCAGTTTAGGGGGGAGTCGCTACGAGCAGTACTTC	CASSLGGSRYEQYF	-	TRBV28	TRBJ2-7	-	14
TGTGCCAGCGACAATAGGGAGCGGGTACAAGAGACCCAGTACTTC	CASDNRERVQETQYF	-	TRBV28	TRBJ2-5	-	15
TGTGCCAGCTCACCCGCCACGGGGACGGCTGGGGGGACCCAGTACTTC	CASSPATGTAGGTQYF	-	TRBV18	TRBJ2-5	-	16
TGTGCCTGGAGTGTACGGCAAGAGACCCAGTACTTC	CAWSVRQETQYF	-	TRBV30	TRBJ2-5	few	12
TGTGCCAGCAGCCAACTCATAGCGGGAGGGAGAGCAGATACGCAGTATTTT	CASSQLIAGGRADTQYF	TRBD2	TRBV4-2	TRBJ2-3	once	17
TGTGCCAGCAGTTTATCCGGGGGCGGCGGGAACAATCAGCCCCAGCATTTT	CASSLSGGGGNNQPQHF	-	TRBV28	TRBJ1-5	-	17
TGTGCCAGCAGCCCTCGGGCACATCCTACGAACACCGGGGAGCTGTTTTTT	CASSPRAHPTNTGELFF	-	TRBV7-9	TRBJ2-2	-	17
TGTGCCACCAGCAGGGGGAGGTCGACCCAGTACTTC	CATSRGRSTQYF	-	TRBV15	TRBJ2-5	-	12
TGTGCCAGCAGCCCCTCCGCCGGATTCCACGAGCAGTACTTC	CASSPSAGFHEQYF	-	TRBV7-4	TRBJ2-7	-	14
TGTGCCAGCAGCTTAAATCTTCGGGGGGAGAGCTACGAGCAGTACTTC	CASSLNLRGESYEQYF	TRBD2	TRBV7-9	TRBJ2-7	-	16
TGTGCCAGCAGTCGTCAGCTGGGGCAGTCAAACACCATATATTTT	CASSRQLGQSNTIYF	-	TRBV4-2	TRBJ1-3	-	15
TGCGCCAGCAGCTTGAGGACAGGGGGCACGCAAGAGACCCAGTACTTC	CASSLRTGGTQETQYF	TRBD1	TRBV5-1	TRBJ2-5	-	16
TGTGCCAGCTCACCGCGGCAGTGGCTAGCAGCACAAGAGACCCAGTACTTC	CASSPRQWLAAQETQYF	-	TRBV18	TRBJ2-5	-	17
TGTGCCAGCAGTTACCGGGACGGAGGCACAGATACGCAGTATTTT	CASSYRDGGTDTQYF	-	TRBV28	TRBJ2-3	-	15
TGTGCCAGCAGTGCACAAGACACCGGGGAGCTGTTTTTT	CASSAQDTGELFF	-	TRBV2	TRBJ2-2	-	13
TGTGCCAGCAGAAGAAGGACAGGGAAAAACACTGAAGCTTTCTTT	CASRRRTGKNTEAFF	TRBD1	TRBV7-8	TRBJ1-1	-	15